Presented here are 17 T cell receptor beta chains from one specimen sequenced in a study of response to subunit inactivated influenza vaccine. Each CDR3 protein is one row after TCRdb ran MiXCR on the RT-PCR reads. Altogether around 500,000 distinct CDR3 sequences are present, 9.5% to 13% being singletons, with the ten largest covering over 9.5%. Sequenced material: PBMCs from blood, taken about 6 weeks after vaccination. These TCRs come from a man aged 50 or older who received an inactivated influenza vaccine.

This clonotype was seen many times. J is TRBJ2-2 and V is TRBV10-3, with D hard to call. Trimming took 7 bases from V and 0 from J, leaving 6 bases between them. Germline CDR1 reads ENHRY; CDR2 reads SYGVKD. The CDR3 sequence is 13 residues long. CDR3 in DNA: TGTGCCATCAACAGAGCGAACACCGGGGAGCTGTTTTTT. Amino acid sequence: CAINRANTGELFF.

The J gene is TRBJ1-2, the V gene TRBV29-1; D unclear. The length of the CDR3 is 13 residues. CDR1 is SQVTM and CDR2 is ANQGSEA in the germline V gene. Trimming shortened V by 3 bases and J by 5 bases, and 13 bases separated the two germline ends. The DNA of the CDR3 is TGCAGCGTTGAGTGGGTGGGTGGATATGGCTACACCTTC. This codes for CSVEWVGGYGYTF.

The sample holds a few counts of this clonotype. This chain connects TRBV14 to TRBJ1-4; 7 bases agree with TRBD1. The length of the CDR3 is 16 residues. Germline assignment: CDR1 SGHDN and CDR2 FVKESK. The ends lost 4 bases at V and 8 bases at J; junction bases unmatched: 13. DNA for the CDR3: TGTGCCAGCAGCCGAGAAAATGACAGGGAAGGGGAAAAACTGTTTTTT. Residues: CASSRENDREGEKLFF.

This chain connects TRBV9 to TRBJ2-5, with 8 bases lining up with TRBD2. J was trimmed by 1 base and V by 2 bases; bases with no gene match: 7. This CDR3 contains 16 residues. Germline V gene sequence: CDR1 SGDLS, CDR2 YYNGEE. CDR3 in amino acids: CASSVSHTSGQETQYF. CDR3 DNA sequence: TGTGCCAGCAGCGTCTCCCATACTAGCGGCCAAGAGACCCAGTACTTC.

There are many counts of this clonotype. The chain links TRBV7-2 to TRBJ1-3; D not resolved. The germline V and J ends were trimmed by 5 bases and 0 bases, with 17 bases remaining between them. CDR1 is SGHTA, CDR2 FQGNSA, per germline. The CDR3 consists of 17 residues. CDR3 sequence reads: CASSPRTGPRSGNTIYF. CDR3 bases: TGTGCCAGCAGCCCCCGGACCGGGCCTCGCTCTGGAAACACCATATATTTT.

J is TRBJ2-3 and V is TRBV2; D remains unclear. Per the germline V gene, CDR1 is SNHLY and CDR2 is FYNNEI. The CDR3 covers 18 residues. Trimming stripped 6 bases from V and 2 bases from J, with 24 bases between. This chain's CDR3 is CASSLSSVRTVPTDTQYF. The CDR3 nucleotides read TGTGCCAGCAGCCTTTCCTCCGTCAGAACGGTGCCCACAGATACGCAGTATTTT.

This sequence joins TRBV20-1 and TRBJ2-3; 7 nucleotides align to TRBD2. The CDR3 consists of 14 residues. Germline V lookup: CDR1 DFQATT, CDR2 SNEGSKA (reference sequence). The junction had 6 bases not matched to a gene; V was cut back by 5 bases and J by 1 base. CDR3 sequence: CSAHGAGGTDTQYF. The CDR3 bases are TGCAGTGCTCATGGTGCGGGGGGCACAGATACGCAGTATTTT.

There are many counts of this clonotype. This sequence joins TRBV5-1 and TRBJ1-1; D is perhaps TRBD1 (5 bases). The CDR3 runs 18 residues. CDR1 is SGHRS, CDR2 YFSETQ, per germline. V was pared by 0 bases and J by 3 bases, with 21 bases between. Here the CDR3 reads CASSLGSGTYPGDTEAFF. DNA for the CDR3: TGCGCCAGCAGCTTGGGCTCCGGGACGTACCCGGGGGACACTGAAGCTTTCTTT.

The chain recombines TRBV4-1 with TRBJ2-3, with a tentative D call TRBD1 (5 bases). From germline, CDR1 is MGHRA and CDR2 YSYEKL. The V and J ends lost 1 base and 0 bases respectively, with 14 bases between them. The CDR3 is 17 residues long. The CDR3 DNA reads as TGCGCCAGCAGCCAAGGGTTAGGGGCTCGAAGCACAGATACGCAGTATTTT. Its protein is CASSQGLGARSTDTQYF.

This clonotype appeared many times. The chain couples TRBV29-1 to TRBJ2-1; a possible D gene is TRBD1 (5 bases). Trimming stripped 6 bases from V and 6 bases from J, with 21 bases between. Germline CDR1 and CDR2: SQVTM and ANQGSEA. The CDR3 has 15 residues. The CDR3 region has the DNA TGCAGCGTCCACGAGCAGGGTCGAGTTGGCAATGAGCAGTTCTTC. As protein: CSVHEQGRVGNEQFF.

The chain's CDR3 is CASSYQRTSGGYEQYF. Here the CDR3 DNA reads TGTGCCAGCAGTTACCAGCGGACTAGCGGGGGCTACGAGCAGTACTTC. The rearrangement joins TRBV6-2 or TRBV6-3 to TRBJ2-7, with 13 bases identical to TRBD2. Germline trimming cut 2 bases from V and 3 bases from J; bases unmatched to any gene: 4. From germline, CDR1 is MNHEY and CDR2 SVGEGT. The CDR3 totals 16 residues.

This clonotype was seen repeatedly, ten times or more. An end of the junction does not agree with germline; a read error may underlie this. The chain couples TRBV20-1 to TRBJ2-7; 10 bases fit TRBD2. The CDR3 covers 13 residues. CDR1 and CDR2 from the germline V gene are DFQATT and SNEGSKA (reference sequence). The CDR3 DNA reads TGCAGAACCAGCGGGAGGGCCTCCGACGAGCAGTACTTC. It translates to CRTSGRASDEQYF.

This clonotype was detected a few times. The rearrangement joins TRBV5-1 to TRBJ1-1; tentative D call: TRBD1 (5 bases). This CDR3 comprises 16 residues. Germline values: CDR1 SGHRS, CDR2 YFSETQ. V dropped 1 base and J dropped 1 base, with 14 bases sitting between them. The CDR3 here is CASSLQGRTGNTEAFF. In nucleotides, the CDR3 is TGCGCCAGCAGCTTGCAGGGCAGAACGGGGAACACTGAAGCTTTCTTT.

The sample holds a few counts of this clonotype. The junction departs from the called germline gene at one end, perhaps through a read error. CDR3 amino acids: CSVEGADFKARGLF. The CDR3 DNA reads as TGCAGCGTTGAAGGGGCGGATTTCAAGGCTAGGGGACTCTTC. The chain uses TRBV29-1 and TRBJ2-1, with D possibly called TRBD1 or TRBD2 (5 bases each). CDR1 SQVTM and CDR2 ANQGSEA come from the germline V gene. The CDR3 is 14 residues long.

This clonotype was seen only a few times. This chain links TRBV29-1 with TRBJ2-1, with 9 bases identical to TRBD2. The CDR3 is 16 residues long. The V and J ends lost 6 bases and 5 bases, in that order; junction bases with no gene match: 14. Germline V gene data show CDR1 as SQVTM and CDR2 as ANQGSEA. CDR3 DNA: TGCAGCGTAAGGCTCCCCCGGAGCGGGGGGAACAATGAGCAGTTCTTC. Residues: CSVRLPRSGGNNEQFF.

This clonotype was counted between two and nine times. J is TRBJ2-4 and V is TRBV20-1, with D tentatively TRBD1 (5 bases). The CDR3 is made up of 18 amino acids. Germline assignment: CDR1 DFQATT and CDR2 SNEGSKA (reference sequence). The V and J ends lost 1 base and 0 bases respectively, with 19 bases between them. The CDR3 spells CSARVRQGRRLAKNIQYF. The CDR3 nucleotides read TGCAGTGCTAGAGTGCGGCAGGGAAGGAGACTAGCCAAAAACATTCAGTACTTC.

This clonotype showed up many times. J is TRBJ2-1 and V is TRBV24-1; D is perhaps TRBD1 (5 bases). CDR1 and CDR2 from the germline V gene are KGHDR and SFDVKD. V was clipped by 4 bases and J by 0 bases, with 9 bases between them. The CDR3 has 15 residues. The CDR3 DNA is TGTGCCACCAGTGAGCAGGGATTCTCCTACAATGAGCAGTTCTTC. Translation: CATSEQGFSYNEQFF.